These T cell receptor beta chains were read from a single sample in a study of T cell repertoires in aging, cancer and after chemotherapy. TCRdb re-analysed the multiplex PCR reads in MiXCR, keeping a single row per CDR3 protein. In the table there are fewer than 9,000 distinct CDR3 sequences, 32% of which are singletons. The material sequenced was blood. The receptor source for this set is a human donor in good health. Each CDR3 is given with its conserved first and last residue. A D gene is named only where the DNA matches it firmly. Some rows have no size entry. The others give once, few or many, or a class for an expanded clone.

V: TRBV20-1; length: 13; D: .; size: once; J: TRBJ1-2; DNA: TGCAGTGCTAGAGGGGAGACTAACTATGGCTACACCTTC; CDR3: CSARGETNYGYTF
V: TRBV27; length: 14; D: .; size: .; J: TRBJ2-7; DNA: TGTGCCAGCAGTTTAACGTCCGGGCTCTCCGAGCAGTACTTC; CDR3: CASSLTSGLSEQYF
V: TRBV7-6; length: 14; D: .; size: .; J: TRBJ1-5; DNA: TGTGCCAGCAGCCCCCCTGGGGGGAATCAGCCCCAGCATTTT; CDR3: CASSPPGGNQPQHF
V: TRBV12-3/TRBV12-4; length: 12; D: .; size: .; J: TRBJ1-5; DNA: TGTGCCAGCAGTAAAGGCGACAGGCCCCAGCATTTT; CDR3: CASSKGDRPQHF
V: TRBV5-5; length: 13; D: .; size: medium-sized; J: TRBJ2-3; DNA: TGTGCCAGCAGCTTTACGGGAGCAGATACGCAGTATTTT; CDR3: CASSFTGADTQYF
V: TRBV5-5; length: 15; D: .; size: few; J: TRBJ2-2; DNA: TGTGCCAGCAGCTTCTACATGGAAAACACCGGGGAGCTGTTTTTT; CDR3: CASSFYMENTGELFF
V: TRBV6-1; length: 18; D: .; size: medium-sized; J: TRBJ2-6; DNA: TGTGCCAGCAACCTCGGACGGGACGTCCAGTCTGGGGCCAACGTCCTGACTTTC; CDR3: CASNLGRDVQSGANVLTF
V: TRBV30; length: 14; D: TRBD1; size: .; J: TRBJ1-2; DNA: TGTGCCTGGAGTCCGGGGACAGGGCACTATGGCTACACCTTC; CDR3: CAWSPGTGHYGYTF
V: TRBV7-2; length: 14; D: .; size: .; J: TRBJ1-2; DNA: TGTGCCAGCAGCTTAGATACAGGAAGGGTTGGCTACACCTTC; CDR3: CASSLDTGRVGYTF
V: TRBV6-6; length: 15; D: TRBD1; size: .; J: TRBJ2-2; DNA: TGTGCCAGCAGTTCCGGACAGGTTGGCACCGGGGAGCTGTTTTTT; CDR3: CASSSGQVGTGELFF
V: TRBV6-5; length: 16; D: TRBD2; size: few; J: TRBJ2-5; DNA: TGTGCCAGCAGTTACAGGACTAGCGGGACCCAAGAGACCCAGTACTTC; CDR3: CASSYRTSGTQETQYF
V: TRBV12-3/TRBV12-4; length: 17; D: TRBD1; size: .; J: TRBJ1-3; DNA: TGTGCCAGCAGTTTAGCGCTACATACAGGGGGAGGAAACACCATATATTTT; CDR3: CASSLALHTGGGNTIYF
V: TRBV12-3/TRBV12-4; length: 13; D: TRBD2; size: .; J: TRBJ2-3; DNA: TGTGCCAGCAGTGTGGGCCGGGAGGGTACGCAGTATTTT; CDR3: CASSVGREGTQYF
V: TRBV11-2; length: 20; D: .; size: .; J: TRBJ2-4; DNA: TGTGCCAGTAGTACCCCCCTCCAGGGAAGAGGGATGTCGGCCAAAAACATTCAGTACTTC; CDR3: CASSTPLQGRGMSAKNIQYF
V: TRBV6-5; length: 18; D: .; size: .; J: TRBJ2-6; DNA: TGTGCCAGCAGAGGCCTTCAGGGGGGGCTCTCTGGGGCCAACGTCCTGACTTTC; CDR3: CASRGLQGGLSGANVLTF
V: TRBV6-5; length: 15; D: .; size: .; J: TRBJ1-4; DNA: TGTGCCAGCAGTTACGACGGCACACCAGGCGAAAAACTGTTTTTT; CDR3: CASSYDGTPGEKLFF
V: TRBV20-1; length: 15; D: TRBD1; size: .; J: TRBJ2-7; DNA: TGCAGTGCTAGAGAGGAGGGACAGGCGCGCTACGAGCAGTACTTC; CDR3: CSAREEGQARYEQYF
V: TRBV18; length: 13; D: TRBD1; size: few; J: TRBJ2-7; DNA: TGTGCCACCTCTGGACAGGTCTCCTACGAGCAGTACTTC; CDR3: CATSGQVSYEQYF
V: TRBV6-1; length: 15; D: .; size: .; J: TRBJ1-5; DNA: TGTGCCAGCAGTCTTTCCGGGACAAACAATCAGCCCCAGCATTTT; CDR3: CASSLSGTNNQPQHF
V: TRBV6-5; length: 15; D: .; size: few; J: TRBJ2-3; DNA: TGTGCCAGCAGTTACCGCCTAGGGAGCACAGATACGCAGTATTTT; CDR3: CASSYRLGSTDTQYF
V: TRBV6-5; length: 15; D: .; size: .; J: TRBJ2-1; DNA: TGTGCCAGCAGTGTCTGGGCCTGGGTACGGTGGGCGCAGTTCTTC; CDR3: CASSVWAWVRWAQFF
V: TRBV6-1; length: 16; D: .; size: few; J: TRBJ2-2; DNA: TGTGCCAGCAGTTACCCGCTGGGGACGAGCACCGGGGAGCTGTTTTTT; CDR3: CASSYPLGTSTGELFF
V: TRBV20-1; length: 14; D: .; size: .; J: TRBJ2-7; DNA: TGCAGTGCTAGGCCGTCGTTGACACCAGGCGAGCAGTACTTC; CDR3: CSARPSLTPGEQYF
V: TRBV11-1; length: 16; D: TRBD1; size: few; J: TRBJ1-2; DNA: TGTGCCAGCAGCCTAGACGCGGGGGACAGAAACTATGGCTACACCTTC; CDR3: CASSLDAGDRNYGYTF
V: TRBV6-5; length: 14; D: TRBD1; size: medium-sized; J: TRBJ1-1; DNA: TGTGCCAGCAGGACCGACAGGGGGCGTACTGAAGCTTTCTTT; CDR3: CASRTDRGRTEAFF
V: TRBV19; length: 15; D: .; size: few; J: TRBJ1-1; DNA: TGTGCCAGTAGTATCGCGACGGGGGTGAACACTGAAGCTTTCTTT; CDR3: CASSIATGVNTEAFF
V: TRBV20-1; length: 16; D: TRBD2; size: few; J: TRBJ2-6; DNA: TGCAGTGCTAGAGGCGGGGGGGCGCACGGGGCCAACGTCCTGACTTTC; CDR3: CSARGGGAHGANVLTF
V: TRBV30; length: 16; D: TRBD1; size: medium-sized; J: TRBJ2-7; DNA: TGTGCCTGGAGGGGACGACAGGGGATGGCCTTGTACGAGCAGTACTTC; CDR3: CAWRGRQGMALYEQYF
V: TRBV6-6; length: 14; D: TRBD1; size: .; J: TRBJ1-3; DNA: TGTGCCAGCAGTTCCACGACAGGGGGAAACACCATATATTTT; CDR3: CASSSTTGGNTIYF
V: TRBV6-5; length: 14; D: .; size: medium-sized; J: TRBJ1-6; DNA: TGTGCCAGCAGAGGACTAGGGCAGGCTTCACCCCTCCACTTT; CDR3: CASRGLGQASPLHF
V: TRBV11-2; length: 14; D: .; size: .; J: TRBJ1-1; DNA: TGTGCCAGCAGCTTAGATGGAACGGGGACTGAAGCTTTCTTT; CDR3: CASSLDGTGTEAFF
V: TRBV11-2; length: 13; D: .; size: few; J: TRBJ1-2; DNA: TGTGCCAGCAGCCCCGGGGGGGGCGGGGGCTACACCTTC; CDR3: CASSPGGGGGYTF
V: TRBV29-1; length: 14; D: TRBD1; size: few; J: TRBJ2-4; DNA: TGCAGCGTAGCGGCGACAGGGGCCAAAAACATTCAGTACTTC; CDR3: CSVAATGAKNIQYF
V: TRBV5-4; length: 16; D: .; size: few; J: TRBJ2-2; DNA: TGTGCCAGCAGCTTCGACAGTTCTCCGAACACCGGGGAGCTGTTTTTT; CDR3: CASSFDSSPNTGELFF
V: TRBV6-6; length: 13; D: .; size: .; J: TRBJ2-3; DNA: TGTGCCAGCAGTAGCGCGATAGGTCTAACGCAGTATTTT; CDR3: CASSSAIGLTQYF
V: TRBV10-3; length: 13; D: .; size: few; J: TRBJ1-2; DNA: TGTGCCATCAGCTTCGACACCAACTATGGCTACACCTTC; CDR3: CAISFDTNYGYTF
V: TRBV4-3; length: 17; D: .; size: .; J: TRBJ2-2; DNA: TGCGCCAGCAGCCAAGATAGTATGCAGCAGAACACCGGGGAGCTGTTTTTT; CDR3: CASSQDSMQQNTGELFF
V: TRBV5-6; length: 16; D: .; size: medium-sized; J: TRBJ2-3; DNA: TGTGCCAGCAGCTTGCGGGGGGGACAGGGCACAGATACGCAGTATTTT; CDR3: CASSLRGGQGTDTQYF
V: TRBV7-2; length: 17; D: TRBD1; size: .; J: TRBJ1-3; DNA: TGTGCCAGCAGCTTTGCAGGGACAGGGAACTCTGGAAACACCATATATTTT; CDR3: CASSFAGTGNSGNTIYF
V: TRBV18; length: 17; D: .; size: few; J: TRBJ2-1; DNA: TGTGCCAGCTCACTCGGACAGCAGACCCATATTTACAATGAGCAGTTCTTC; CDR3: CASSLGQQTHIYNEQFF
V: TRBV19; length: 13; D: .; size: .; J: TRBJ1-5; DNA: TGTGCCAGTAGTGCCGCTGTCGGTCAGCCCCAGCATTTT; CDR3: CASSAAVGQPQHF
V: TRBV28; length: 15; D: TRBD1; size: .; J: TRBJ1-2; DNA: TGTGCCAGCAGTACCTACAGGGGAGGGAACTATGGCTACACCTTC; CDR3: CASSTYRGGNYGYTF
V: TRBV18; length: 12; D: .; size: few; J: TRBJ2-5; DNA: TGTGCCAGCTCACCCTACGGAGAGACCCAGTACTTC; CDR3: CASSPYGETQYF
V: TRBV19; length: 13; D: .; size: medium-sized; J: TRBJ1-2; DNA: TGTGCCAGTAGCTCAGGGGTGGGCTATGGCTACACCTTC; CDR3: CASSSGVGYGYTF
V: TRBV19; length: 15; D: TRBD2; size: medium-sized; J: TRBJ2-5; DNA: TGTGCCAGTAGTCCAAGGGGCGGGGGCCAAGAGACCCAGTACTTC; CDR3: CASSPRGGGQETQYF
V: TRBV24-1; length: 12; D: .; size: .; J: TRBJ1-1; DNA: TGTGCCACCAGTGGTTTTGACACTGAAGCTTTCTTT; CDR3: CATSGFDTEAFF
V: TRBV6-5; length: 15; D: .; size: few; J: TRBJ1-2; DNA: TGTGCCAGCCAACGACAACTAGGGGCGAACTATGGCTACACCTTC; CDR3: CASQRQLGANYGYTF
V: TRBV6-2/TRBV6-3; length: 14; D: .; size: .; J: TRBJ1-6; DNA: TGTGCCAGCAGCGAGGGGGCCTATAATTCACCCCTCCACTTT; CDR3: CASSEGAYNSPLHF
V: TRBV15; length: 16; D: TRBD1; size: medium-sized; J: TRBJ2-3; DNA: TGTGCCACCAGCAGAGATCTGGCAGGGGGCGCAGATACGCAGTATTTT; CDR3: CATSRDLAGGADTQYF
V: TRBV5-5; length: 17; D: TRBD1; size: few; J: TRBJ2-1; DNA: TGTGCCAGCAGCAGACGACAGGGTTTTGCCCCTTACAATGAGCAGTTCTTC; CDR3: CASSRRQGFAPYNEQFF
V: TRBV6-6; length: 12; D: TRBD1; size: few; J: TRBJ1-1; DNA: TGTGCCAGTGGACAGGGGAACACTGAAGCTTTCTTT; CDR3: CASGQGNTEAFF
V: TRBV10-3; length: 16; D: TRBD1; size: .; J: TRBJ1-2; DNA: TGTGCCACCGCGGAGACAGGGGGCCGAGATAACTATGGCTACACCTTC; CDR3: CATAETGGRDNYGYTF
V: TRBV19; length: 16; D: .; size: few; J: TRBJ1-3; DNA: TGTGCCAGTAGTACACCGGGGGATCCGACTGGAAACACCATATATTTT; CDR3: CASSTPGDPTGNTIYF
V: TRBV5-5; length: 17; D: TRBD1; size: few; J: TRBJ1-4; DNA: TGTGCCAGCAGCTCAAACCCGGGACAGGGGCGGAATGAAAAACTGTTTTTT; CDR3: CASSSNPGQGRNEKLFF
V: TRBV29-1; length: 13; D: .; size: medium-sized; J: TRBJ2-7; DNA: TGCAGCGCTGAGGCAGGGACCTCCTACGAGCAGTACTTC; CDR3: CSAEAGTSYEQYF
V: TRBV6-5; length: 16; D: TRBD1; size: .; J: TRBJ2-1; DNA: TGTGCCAGCAGTTACTCGGGACAGGAGTCCTACAATGAGCAGTTCTTC; CDR3: CASSYSGQESYNEQFF
V: TRBV15; length: 15; D: TRBD2; size: few; J: TRBJ2-3; DNA: TGTGCCACCAGCACGGGACTAGCGGGACCAGATACGCAGTATTTT; CDR3: CATSTGLAGPDTQYF
V: TRBV12-3/TRBV12-4; length: 14; D: .; size: .; J: TRBJ1-1; DNA: TGTGCCAGCAGTTTAAGCCATTCGAACACTGAAGCTTTCTTT; CDR3: CASSLSHSNTEAFF
V: TRBV19; length: 16; D: TRBD1; size: few; J: TRBJ1-2; DNA: TGTGCCAGTAGTCTCACCCCGACAGGGGGCAACTATGGCTACACCTTC; CDR3: CASSLTPTGGNYGYTF